The clone carrying this TCR beta chain was picked up a small number of times. The antigen is not known. These data originate in a study of CD8 T cells in ankylosing spondylitis. Study-wide results and caveats: Several of the motif variants were reported before in synovial fluid and blood from reactive arthritis. Blood from ankylosing spondylitis patients appeared to carry a characteristic roughly 8-variant TCR beta motif.

V gave up 4 bases and J gave up 1 base, with 10 bases separating them. The V gene's germline CDR1 is GTSNPN and CDR2 SVGIG (reference sequence). The CDR3 runs 13 residues. Libraries for TCR beta were made by quantitative 5'-RACE with molecular barcodes. TCRdb recomputed calls from the 5' RACE reads with MiXCR, one row per CDR3 protein. The sample contains about 240,000 distinct CDR3 sequences, approximately 10% of which appear only once. The chain combines TRBV30 with TRBJ1-1; unclear D gene. The sample consisted of blood, either unsorted or a sorted T cell fraction (not recorded which). This TCR was sampled from a male donor with ankylosing spondylitis or in good health (not recorded which). This chain's CDR3 is CAWTPGGNTEAFF. In DNA form, the CDR3 reads TGTGCCTGGACCCCTGGCGGGAACACTGAAGCTTTCTTT.